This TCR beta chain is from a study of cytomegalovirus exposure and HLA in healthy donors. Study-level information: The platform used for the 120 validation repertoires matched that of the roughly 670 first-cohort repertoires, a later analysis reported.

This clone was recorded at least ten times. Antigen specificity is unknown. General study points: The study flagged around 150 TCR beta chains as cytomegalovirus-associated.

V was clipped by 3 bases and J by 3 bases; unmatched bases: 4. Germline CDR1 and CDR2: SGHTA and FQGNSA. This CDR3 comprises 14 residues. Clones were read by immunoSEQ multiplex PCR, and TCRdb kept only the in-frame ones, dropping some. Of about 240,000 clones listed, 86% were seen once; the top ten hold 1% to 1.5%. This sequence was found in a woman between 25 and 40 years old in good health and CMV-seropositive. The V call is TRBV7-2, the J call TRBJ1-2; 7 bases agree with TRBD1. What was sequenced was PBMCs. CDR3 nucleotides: TGTGCCAGCAGCTTGGGACAGCCAGACTATGGCTACACCTTC. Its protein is CASSLGQPDYGYTF.